Below, one T cell receptor beta chain is given with its context. Its antigen remains unknown. The data originate from a study of CD8 T cells in Susac syndrome. Findings and caveats of the study: The number of Susac-specific public clones found was roughly 16 in total CD8+ repertoires and four or five in CD8+ TEMRA repertoires.

CD8+ and CD4+ T cells taken from blood had their TCR beta sequenced. An input of about 0.5 to 1 ug of RNA was subjected to reverse transcription using random hexamers. It was immunoSEQ multiplex PCR that amplified TCR beta CDR3 across 54 Vbeta and 13 Jbeta. TCRdb processed the immunoSEQ multiplex PCR reads anew with MiXCR; each CDR3 protein has one entry. The table has about 100,000 distinct CDR3 sequences, approximately 95% seen once. The sequence was obtained from a human donor with Susac syndrome. Sequencing used CD8+ T cells from PBMCs.

DNA for the CDR3: TGCGCCAGCAGCCAAGATCCAGAAGGGGCCGACTTAGAGACCCAGTACTTC. This translates into CASSQDPEGADLETQYF. The genes are TRBV4-1 and TRBJ2-5; D perhaps matches TRBD1 (5 bases). V was pared by 0 bases and J by 4 bases, with 18 bases between. CDR1 is MGHRA, CDR2 YSYEKL, per germline. The CDR3 has 17 amino acids.